This T cell receptor beta chain was found in a study of cytomegalovirus exposure and HLA in healthy donors. Study-wide results and limits: One later analysis, an examination of the roughly 110 validation repertoires, found that first-cohort TCR clusters tended to co-occur in them. Most TCR sequences were seen very rarely across donors, but some public TCRs occurred in many.

Sequenced by immunoSEQ multiplex PCR; TCRdb stores in-frame clones only, minus some. The data contain around 60,000 clones, about 94% of them singletons. About this clone: As yet, its antigen is unknown.

The length of the CDR3 is 14 residues. With V trimmed by 4 bases and J by 14 bases, 11 bases remained unmatched. CDR1 and CDR2 from the germline V gene are SGHNT and YYREEE (reference sequence). This chain uses TRBV5-4 with TRBJ1-4, with 10 bases fitting TRBD1. This receptor was obtained from a man younger than 35 in good health and CMV-seropositive. The sample taken for sequencing was PBMCs. The CDR3 nucleotides are TGTGCCAGCAGCGAGACAGGGGGCGCGGCTAGCCTGTTTTTT. The encoded protein is CASSETGGAASLFF.